One and the same sample provided the 3 T cell receptor beta chains below, sequenced in a study of blood T cells in healthy people across ages. PCR was performed a second time for roughly 7 to 11 cycles using a sample-barcoded 5' primer and a J-beta primer mix. TCRdb itself ran the 5' RACE reads through MiXCR, one entry per CDR3 protein. This sample has around 1,500,000 distinct CDR3 sequences, with roughly 40% found just once. Sequencing used blood. The receptors derive from a young woman in good health.

This clonotype was detected a few times. The V call is TRBV29-1, the J call TRBJ1-6; 7 nucleotides align to TRBD1. The germline V gene encodes CDR1 SQVTM and CDR2 ANQGSEA. The ends lost 6 bases at V and 8 bases at J; junction bases unmatched: 7. This CDR3 contains 13 residues. In DNA form, the CDR3 reads TGCAGCGTAGGGCGACAGGGAGATTCACCCCTCCACTTT. It codes for CSVGRQGDSPLHF.

The chain links TRBV28 to TRBJ2-7; tentatively, D is TRBD2 (5 bases). The CDR3 length is 15 residues. V lost 2 bases and J 2 bases, leaving 13 bases between the germline ends. CDR1 and CDR2 (germline): MDHEN, SYDVKM. The CDR3 reads CASSLGSLSPYEQYF. In DNA form, the CDR3 reads TGTGCCAGCAGTTTAGGGAGTCTTTCCCCCTACGAGCAGTACTTC. The variable domain in full, completed from reference TRBV28 and TRBJ2-7, reads DVKVTQSSRYLVKRTGEKVFLECVQDMDHENMFWYRQDPGLGLRLIYFSYDVKMKEKGDIPEGYSVSREKKERFSLILESASTNQTSMYLCASSLGSLSPYEQYFGPGTRLTVT.

The rearrangement links TRBV12-3 or TRBV12-4 to TRBJ1-2; D uncertain. CDR3 size: 13 residues. V shed 3 bases and J shed 4 bases, with 9 bases lying between them. For the CDR3, the DNA is TGTGCCAGCAGTTTTCCGGGCGGCTATGGCTACACCTTC. It encodes CASSFPGGYGYTF.